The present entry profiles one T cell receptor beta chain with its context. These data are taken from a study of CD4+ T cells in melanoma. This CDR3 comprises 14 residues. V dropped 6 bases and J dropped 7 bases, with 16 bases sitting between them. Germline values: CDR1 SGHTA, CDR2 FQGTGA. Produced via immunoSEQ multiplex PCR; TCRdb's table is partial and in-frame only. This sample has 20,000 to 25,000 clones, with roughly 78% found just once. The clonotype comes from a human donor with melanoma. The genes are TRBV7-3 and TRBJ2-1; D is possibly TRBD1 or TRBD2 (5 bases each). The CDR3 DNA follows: TGTGCCAGCAGTCCAACCGGGACCCAGAATGAGCAGTTCTTC. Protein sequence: CASSPTGTQNEQFF.